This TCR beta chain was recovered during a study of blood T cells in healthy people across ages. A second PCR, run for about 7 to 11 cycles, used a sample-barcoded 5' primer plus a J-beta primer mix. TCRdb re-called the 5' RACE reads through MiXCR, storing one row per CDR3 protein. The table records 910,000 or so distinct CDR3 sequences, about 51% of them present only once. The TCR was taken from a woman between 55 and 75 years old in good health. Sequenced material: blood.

CDR3 in amino acids: CATSRRAVDTEAFF. The CDR3 DNA reads TGTGCCACCAGCCGCCGGGCGGTGGACACTGAAGCTTTCTTT. The chain combines TRBV15 with TRBJ1-1; unclear D gene. Germline V gene sequence: CDR1 LNHNV, CDR2 YYDKDF (reference sequence). This CDR3 has 14 residues. V was clipped by 5 bases and J by 3 bases, with 13 bases between them.